This T cell receptor (beta chain) was identified during a study of shared clonotypes between healthy human individuals. Notes on the study in general: Rarefaction analysis demonstrated incomplete sorted-subset sequencing notwithstanding large depth.

With V trimmed by 5 bases and J by 5 bases, 9 bases remained unmatched. This CDR3 has 14 residues. CDR1 and CDR2 (germline): SGHTA, FQGNSA. The data were produced by immunoSEQ multiplex PCR, yet TCRdb's version contains in-frame clones alone and is incomplete. The data hold approximately 400,000 clones, with approximately 97% observed a single time. This clone appeared once. Its matching antigen is unknown. The clonotype comes from a man between 25 and 39 years old in good health. The V call is TRBV7-2, the J call TRBJ2-7, with 7 bases aligning to TRBD1. The sample consisted of memory CD8+ T cells sorted from blood. Subset denoted: CD45RO+ cells pooled with CCR7-negative TemRA cells. The CDR3 sequence: CASSPTGFANEQYF. The CDR3 DNA reads TGTGCCAGCAGCCCGACAGGGTTTGCGAACGAGCAGTACTTC.